This T cell receptor (beta chain) was recorded in a study of early T cells in non-severe SARS-CoV-2 infection (dated by TCRdb to the early 2020s). General notes on the study: Bulk RNA from unsorted whole blood was used for TCR sequencing, so alpha and beta chains could not be paired. Summary of the overall study and its limitations: VDJdb matching was skewed toward anti-spike CD8 responses and likely underestimated virus-specific expansions, missing private and CD4 specificities.

CDR1 and CDR2, per the germline V gene (reference sequence), are DFQATT and SNEGSKA. From cysteine to phenylalanine, the CDR3 is 12 amino acids long. Only the CDR3 part of the read is kept: 36 bases, read in frame from the first base. V sheds 2 bases and J sheds 5 bases, leaving 10 bases between their ends. Note on this clonotype: Its antigen remains unidentified. No base quality values were provided; no much bigger clone lies one nucleotide off.

A case-control design nested within a healthcare worker cohort in London, UK, was used, with weekly nasopharyngeal swab PCR tests and blood sampling performed. Healthcare workers were recruited between 23 and 31 March 2020, during the week of the UK lockdown, and were followed weekly for up to roughly 15 weeks. The receptor library was made with 5' RACE. The listed sequencing device is NextSeq 500. In the TCR library protocol, unique molecular identifiers were attached to individual cDNA molecules to correct for PCR bias and sequencing error. Both TCR alpha and beta chains were sequenced, and tight co-correlation was observed between alpha and beta sequence abundances in each sample. The study's own analysis went as follows. Decombinator V4 was used to annotate the V gene, J gene and CDR3 of the TCR sequences. TCRs were defined as expanded if a significant change between any two time points was detected under a Poisson model with p below 0.0001. TCR abundances were normalised to the total number of TCRs sequenced per sample and expressed as counts per million. MAIT TCRs were defined by TRAV1-2 paired with TRAJ12, TRAJ20 or TRAJ33, and iNKT TCRs by TRAV10 paired with TRAJ18. VDJdb, accessed 1 November 2021, was searched for CMV, EBV and SARS-CoV-2 annotated TCRs, excluding TCRs annotated for multiple antigens. Through fastp at Q25 and MiXCR, TCRdb rebuilt clones from the public reads, retaining in-frame beta chains. Rows with one shared CDR3 protein collapse into an entry with the most common genes and DNA. Clone size and V and J calls follow TCRdb, not the original study. For this sample there are approximately 81,000 distinct CDR3 sequences; roughly an eighth appear just once. The top ten clonotypes cover about 6.1% of the sample.

The sample consisted of whole blood. The rearranged chain carries TRBV20-1 and TRBJ2-7; tentative D gene TRBD1, with 5 bases matching. This clonotype was sampled from an adult who was a healthcare worker with PCR-confirmed SARS-CoV-2 infection or an uninfected control (not recorded which). The DNA sequence is TGCAGTGCTAGACAGGGCGGCCACGAGCAGTACTTC. Its translation reads: CSARQGGHEQYF.